This T cell receptor (beta chain) was profiled in a study of human T cells and chemical hapten exposure. Study-level information: TCR yield per sample varied, mainly due to pooled library volumes. The study, taken as a whole, reports: After DPC sensitization, TCRs above 1 in 1000 frequency showed no change.

The total RNA was obtained from whole blood that was not fractionated. This CDR3 has 15 residues. Germline CDR1 is MNHNY and CDR2 is SVGAGI (reference sequence). The V gene lost 5 bases and the J gene lost 1 base, with 12 bases spanning the gap. A remark on this clonotype: Its antigen is unidentified.

Individual cDNA molecules in this library carried unique molecular identifiers. In the original workflow: Sample TCR counts, which ranged from about 20,000 to 690,600, had a median of approximately 96,000. TCRdb passed the 5' RACE reads through MiXCR, listing each CDR3 protein once. TCRdb, not the original authors, processed these V and J calls. Among about 81,000 distinct CDR3 sequences listed, 7% to 8% were seen once. The TCR was taken from a male donor in good health. The chain employs TRBV6-6 and TRBJ2-1; D gene unclear. CDR3 in amino acids: CASSPPAGSYNEQFF. For the CDR3, the DNA is TGTGCCAGCAGTCCCCCGGCCGGGTCCTACAATGAGCAGTTCTTC.